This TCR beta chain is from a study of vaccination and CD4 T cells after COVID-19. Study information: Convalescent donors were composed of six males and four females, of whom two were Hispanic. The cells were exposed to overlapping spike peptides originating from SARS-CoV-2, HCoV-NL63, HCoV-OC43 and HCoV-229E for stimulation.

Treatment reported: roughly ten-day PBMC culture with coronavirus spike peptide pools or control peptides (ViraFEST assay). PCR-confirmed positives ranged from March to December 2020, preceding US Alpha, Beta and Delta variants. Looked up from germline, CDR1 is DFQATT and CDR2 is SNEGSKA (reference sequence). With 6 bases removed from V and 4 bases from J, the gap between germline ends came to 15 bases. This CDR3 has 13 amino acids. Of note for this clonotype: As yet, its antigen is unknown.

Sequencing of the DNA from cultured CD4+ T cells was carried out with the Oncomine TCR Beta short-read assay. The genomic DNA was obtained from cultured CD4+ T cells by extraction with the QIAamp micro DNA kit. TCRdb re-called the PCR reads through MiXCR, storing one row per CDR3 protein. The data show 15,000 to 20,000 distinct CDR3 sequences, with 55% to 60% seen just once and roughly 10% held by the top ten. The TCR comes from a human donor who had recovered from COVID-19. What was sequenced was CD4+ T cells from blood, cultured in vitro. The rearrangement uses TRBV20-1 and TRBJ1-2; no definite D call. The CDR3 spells CSATDGVAYGYTF. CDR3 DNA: TGCAGTGCCACGGACGGAGTTGCCTATGGCTACACCTTC.